This T cell receptor (beta chain) was obtained from a study of T cell responses to AZD1222 COVID-19 vaccine. Study-wide results and caveats: Vaccine-associated CD4 TCRs ranged over spike, dominating at 160-218 and 743-854. Only a handful of AZD1222 recipients tested seropositive at baseline. In a largely white British group with more females than males, clonal diversity was possibly underestimated. In all cases, repertoires were sampled only after the peak T cell response.

CDR1 and CDR2 (germline): SNHLY, FYNNEI. V was shortened by 9 bases and J by 2 bases, with 10 bases between the two germline ends. The CDR3 extends over 12 amino acids. Generated by immunoSEQ multiplex PCR, the TCRdb table keeps only in-frame clones and is missing some. Of some 150,000 clones in the sample, 90% to 95% were seen once. Turning to this clone: No antigen is known for it.

Sequencing was performed on peripheral blood, taken 28 days after the second AZD1222 dose. This TCR came from an adult who received the AZD1222 COVID-19 vaccine. This rearrangement joins TRBV2 to TRBJ1-1; D possibly corresponds to TRBD1 (6 bases). DNA of the CDR3: TGTGCCAGTTACAGGGTAAACACTGAAGCTTTCTTT. Residues: CASYRVNTEAFF.